This T cell receptor (beta chain) is drawn from a study of blood T cell repertoires in COVID-19. On the study more broadly: Acute-phase and convalescent COVID-19 samples originated in the United States, Italy and Spain.

Data came from immunoSEQ multiplex PCR; TCRdb stores just in-frame clones and leaves some out. The sample lists roughly 100,000 clones; approximately 88% were seen once. V lost 5 bases and J lost 0; bases outside the gene matches: 9. CDR3 length equals 18 residues. Germline V gene data show CDR1 as SGHVS and CDR2 as FQNEAQ. The specimen sequenced was peripheral blood. The receptor was isolated from a human donor in a cohort sampled during active COVID-19. This chain joins TRBV7-8 and TRBJ2-6, with 8 bases lining up with TRBD2. The CDR3 region has the DNA TGTGCCAGCAGCATAGAACTAGCGGTGCACTCTGGGGCCAACGTCCTGACTTTC. Translating gives CASSIELAVHSGANVLTF.